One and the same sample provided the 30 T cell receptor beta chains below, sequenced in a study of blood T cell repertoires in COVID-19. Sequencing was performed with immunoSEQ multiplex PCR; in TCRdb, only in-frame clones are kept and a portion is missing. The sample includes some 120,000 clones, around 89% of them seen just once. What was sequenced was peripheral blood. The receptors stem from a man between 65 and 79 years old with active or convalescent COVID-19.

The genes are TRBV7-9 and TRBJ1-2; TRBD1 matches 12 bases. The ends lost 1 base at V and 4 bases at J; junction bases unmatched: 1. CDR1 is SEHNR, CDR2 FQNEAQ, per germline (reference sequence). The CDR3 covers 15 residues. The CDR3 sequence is CASSLGGQGAYGYTF. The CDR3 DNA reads TGTGCCAGCAGCTTAGGGGGACAGGGGGCCTATGGCTACACCTTC.

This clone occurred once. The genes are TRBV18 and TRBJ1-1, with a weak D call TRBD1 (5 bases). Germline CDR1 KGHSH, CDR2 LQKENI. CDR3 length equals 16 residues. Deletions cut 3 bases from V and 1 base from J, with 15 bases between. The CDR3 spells CASSPTSMGTNTEAFF. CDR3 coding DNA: TGTGCCAGCTCACCGACTAGTATGGGGACGAACACTGAAGCTTTCTTT.

The CDR3 spells CASSESGRGRSYEQYF. The CDR3 nucleotides read TGTGCCAGCAGTGAATCGGGCAGGGGCAGGTCCTACGAGCAGTACTTC. V is TRBV6-1 and J is TRBJ2-7; a possible D gene is TRBD1 (6 bases). V lost 2 bases and J lost 1, with 15 bases in between. The CDR3 has 16 amino acids. Germline V gene lookup returns CDR1 MNHNS and CDR2 SASEGT.

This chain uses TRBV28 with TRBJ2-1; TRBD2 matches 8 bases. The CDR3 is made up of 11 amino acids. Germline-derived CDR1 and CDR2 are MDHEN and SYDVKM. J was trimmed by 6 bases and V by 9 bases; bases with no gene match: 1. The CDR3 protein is CASSGINEQFF. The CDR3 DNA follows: TGTGCCAGTAGCGGGATCAATGAGCAGTTCTTC.

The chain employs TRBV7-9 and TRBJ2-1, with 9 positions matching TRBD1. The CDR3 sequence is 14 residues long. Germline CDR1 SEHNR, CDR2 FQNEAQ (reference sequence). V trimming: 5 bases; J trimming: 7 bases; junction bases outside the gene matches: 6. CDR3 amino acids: CASSPLTGGNEQFF. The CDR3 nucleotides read TGTGCCAGCAGCCCACTGACAGGGGGGAATGAGCAGTTCTTC.

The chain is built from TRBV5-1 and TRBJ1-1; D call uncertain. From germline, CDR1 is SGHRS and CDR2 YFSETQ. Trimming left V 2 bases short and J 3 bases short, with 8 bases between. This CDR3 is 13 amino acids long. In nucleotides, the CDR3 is TGCGCCAGCAGCTTAGAGGCAGACACTGAAGCTTTCTTT. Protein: CASSLEADTEAFF.

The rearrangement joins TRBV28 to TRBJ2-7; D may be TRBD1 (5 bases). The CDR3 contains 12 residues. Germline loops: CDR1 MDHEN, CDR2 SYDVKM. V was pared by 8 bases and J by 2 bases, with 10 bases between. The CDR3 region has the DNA TGTGCCAGCCGCAGCAGGGCCTACGAGCAGTACTTC. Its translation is CASRSRAYEQYF.

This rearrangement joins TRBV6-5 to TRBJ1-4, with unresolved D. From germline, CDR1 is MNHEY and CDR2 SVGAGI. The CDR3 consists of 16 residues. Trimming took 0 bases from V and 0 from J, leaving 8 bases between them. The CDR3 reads CASSYSPGATNEKLFF. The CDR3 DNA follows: TGTGCCAGCAGTTACTCGCCCGGGGCAACTAATGAAAAACTGTTTTTT.

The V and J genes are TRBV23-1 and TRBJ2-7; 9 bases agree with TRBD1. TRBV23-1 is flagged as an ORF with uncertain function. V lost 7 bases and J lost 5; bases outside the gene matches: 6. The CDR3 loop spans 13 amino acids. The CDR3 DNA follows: TGCGCCAGCAATCGGGACAGGGTCCACGAGCAGTACTTC. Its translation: CASNRDRVHEQYF.

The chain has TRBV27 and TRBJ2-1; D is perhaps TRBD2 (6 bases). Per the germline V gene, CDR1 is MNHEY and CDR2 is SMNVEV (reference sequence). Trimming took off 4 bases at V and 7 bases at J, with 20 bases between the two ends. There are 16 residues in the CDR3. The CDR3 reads CASSWSRVGGLNEQFF. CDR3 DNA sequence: TGTGCCAGCAGTTGGTCCAGGGTGGGGGGACTTAATGAGCAGTTCTTC.

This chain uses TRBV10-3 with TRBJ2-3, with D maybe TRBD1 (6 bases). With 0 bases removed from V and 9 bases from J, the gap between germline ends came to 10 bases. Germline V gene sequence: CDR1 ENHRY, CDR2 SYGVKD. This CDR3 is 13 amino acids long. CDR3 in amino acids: CAISESGAMTQYF. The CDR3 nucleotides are TGTGCCATCAGTGAGTCGGGGGCGATGACGCAGTATTTT.

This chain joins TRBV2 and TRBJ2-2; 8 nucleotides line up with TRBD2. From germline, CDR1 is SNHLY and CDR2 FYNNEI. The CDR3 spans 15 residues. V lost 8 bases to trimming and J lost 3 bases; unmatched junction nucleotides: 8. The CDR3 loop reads CASLAGSGDTGELFF. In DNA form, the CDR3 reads TGTGCCAGCCTCGCAGGTAGCGGGGACACCGGGGAGCTGTTTTTT.

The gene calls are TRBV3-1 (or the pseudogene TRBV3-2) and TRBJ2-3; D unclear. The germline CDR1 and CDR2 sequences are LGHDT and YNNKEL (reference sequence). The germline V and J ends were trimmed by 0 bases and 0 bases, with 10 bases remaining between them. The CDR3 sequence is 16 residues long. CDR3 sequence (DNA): TGTGCCAGCAGCCAAGAGCGGCTTGATAGCACAGATACGCAGTATTTT. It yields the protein CASSQERLDSTDTQYF.

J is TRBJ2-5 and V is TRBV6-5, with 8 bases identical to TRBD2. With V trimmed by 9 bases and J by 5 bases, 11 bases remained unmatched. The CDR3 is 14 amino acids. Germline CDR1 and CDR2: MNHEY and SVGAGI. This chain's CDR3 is CASPGLAGWETQYF. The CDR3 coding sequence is TGTGCCAGTCCCGGGCTAGCGGGCTGGGAGACCCAGTACTTC.

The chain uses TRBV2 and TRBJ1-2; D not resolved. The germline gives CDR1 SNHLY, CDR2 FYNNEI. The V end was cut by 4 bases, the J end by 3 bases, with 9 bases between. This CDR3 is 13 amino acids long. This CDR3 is CASSVERDYGYTF. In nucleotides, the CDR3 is TGTGCCAGCAGTGTGGAGCGTGACTATGGCTACACCTTC.

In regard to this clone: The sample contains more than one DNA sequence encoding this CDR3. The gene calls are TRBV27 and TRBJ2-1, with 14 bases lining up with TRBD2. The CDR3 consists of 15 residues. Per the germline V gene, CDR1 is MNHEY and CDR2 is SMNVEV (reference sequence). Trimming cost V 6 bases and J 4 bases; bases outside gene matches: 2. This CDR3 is CASSGLAGGYNEQFF. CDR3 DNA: TGTGCCAGCAGCGGACTAGCGGGAGGATACAATGAGCAGTTCTTC.

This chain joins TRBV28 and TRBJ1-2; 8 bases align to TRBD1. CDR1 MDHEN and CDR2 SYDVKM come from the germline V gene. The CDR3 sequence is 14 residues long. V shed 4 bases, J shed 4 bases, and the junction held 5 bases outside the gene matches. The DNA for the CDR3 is TGTGCCAGCAGTTCTTACGACAGGGGCTATGGCTACACCTTC. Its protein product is CASSSYDRGYGYTF.

CDR3 protein: CASSQDRAYTDTQYF. CDR3 coding DNA: TGTGCCAGCAGCCAAGATCGAGCCTACACAGATACGCAGTATTTT. This chain uses TRBV3-1 (or the pseudogene TRBV3-2) with TRBJ2-3; no firm D call. CDR1 and CDR2 (germline): LGHDT, YNNKEL (reference sequence). The length of the CDR3 is 15 residues. Between the trimmed V and J ends, which lost 0 bases and 2 bases, there was a span of 9 bases.

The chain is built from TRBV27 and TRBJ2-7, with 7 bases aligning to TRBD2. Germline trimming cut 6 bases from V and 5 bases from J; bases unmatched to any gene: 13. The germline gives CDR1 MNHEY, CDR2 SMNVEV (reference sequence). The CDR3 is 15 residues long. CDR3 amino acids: CASRPLGGGPDEQYF. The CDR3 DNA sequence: TGTGCCAGCAGGCCCCTCGGGGGAGGGCCGGACGAGCAGTACTTC.

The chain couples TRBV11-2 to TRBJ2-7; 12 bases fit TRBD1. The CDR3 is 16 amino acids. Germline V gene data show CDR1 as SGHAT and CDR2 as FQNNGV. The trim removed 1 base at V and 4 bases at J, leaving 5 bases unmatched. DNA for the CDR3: TGTGCCAGCAGCTTAGCCGGGACAGGGGGCGTGTACGAGCAGTACTTC. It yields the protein CASSLAGTGGVYEQYF.

The CDR3, as DNA: TGCGCCAGCAGCGCCGGACAGGGGGCTAACTATGGCTACACCTTC. Translated: CASSAGQGANYGYTF. The genes are TRBV5-1 and TRBJ1-2, with 10 positions matching TRBD1. Germline assignment: CDR1 SGHRS and CDR2 YFSETQ. The CDR3 spans 15 residues. V shed 4 bases, J shed 0 bases, and the junction held 3 bases outside the gene matches.

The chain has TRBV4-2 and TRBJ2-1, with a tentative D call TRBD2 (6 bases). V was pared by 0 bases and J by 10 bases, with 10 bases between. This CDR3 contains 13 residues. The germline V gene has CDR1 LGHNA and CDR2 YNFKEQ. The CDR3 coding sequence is TGTGCCAGCAGCCAAGATGGAGGGAAAGAGCAGTTCTTC. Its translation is CASSQDGGKEQFF.

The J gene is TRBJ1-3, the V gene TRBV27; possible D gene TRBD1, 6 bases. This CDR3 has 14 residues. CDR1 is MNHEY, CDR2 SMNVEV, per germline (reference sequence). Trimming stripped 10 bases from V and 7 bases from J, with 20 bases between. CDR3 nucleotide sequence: TGTGCCACCATGACAGGCGGCCCCAGGAACACCATATATTTT. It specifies CATMTGGPRNTIYF.

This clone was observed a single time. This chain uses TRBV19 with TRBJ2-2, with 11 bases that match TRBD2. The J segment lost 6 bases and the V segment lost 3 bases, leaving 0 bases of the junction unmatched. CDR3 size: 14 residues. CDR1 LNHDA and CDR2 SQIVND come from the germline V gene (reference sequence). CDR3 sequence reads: CASSMTSGAGELFF. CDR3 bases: TGTGCCAGTAGTATGACTAGCGGGGCCGGGGAGCTGTTTTTT.

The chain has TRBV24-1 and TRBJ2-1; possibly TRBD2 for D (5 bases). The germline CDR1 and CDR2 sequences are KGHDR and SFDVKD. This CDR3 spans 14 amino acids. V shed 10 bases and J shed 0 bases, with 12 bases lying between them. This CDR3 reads CATSRGSSYNEQFF. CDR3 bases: TGTGCCACATCGAGAGGGAGCTCCTACAATGAGCAGTTCTTC.

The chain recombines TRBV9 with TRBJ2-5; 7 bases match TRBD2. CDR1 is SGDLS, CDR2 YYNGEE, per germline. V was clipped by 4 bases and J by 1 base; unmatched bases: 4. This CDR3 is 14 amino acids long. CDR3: CASSPRGVQETQYF. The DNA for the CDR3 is TGTGCCAGCAGCCCCCGGGGGGTCCAAGAGACCCAGTACTTC.

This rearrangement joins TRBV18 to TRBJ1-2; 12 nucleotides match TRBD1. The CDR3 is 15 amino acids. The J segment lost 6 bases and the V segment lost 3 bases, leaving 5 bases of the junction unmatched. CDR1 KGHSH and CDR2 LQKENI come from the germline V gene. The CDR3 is CASSPGTGGDDGYTF. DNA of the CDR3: TGTGCCAGCTCACCCGGGACAGGGGGCGACGATGGCTACACCTTC.

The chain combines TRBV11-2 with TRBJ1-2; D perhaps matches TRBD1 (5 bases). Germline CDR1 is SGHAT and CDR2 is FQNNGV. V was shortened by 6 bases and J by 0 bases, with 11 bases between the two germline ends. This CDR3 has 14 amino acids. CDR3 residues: CASSYQGSNYGYTF. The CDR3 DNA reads TGTGCCAGCAGTTACCAGGGATCTAACTATGGCTACACCTTC. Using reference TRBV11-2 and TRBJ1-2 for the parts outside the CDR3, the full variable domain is EAGVAQSPRYKIIEKRQSVAFWCNPISGHATLYWYQQILGQGPKLLIQFQNNGVVDDSQLPKDRFSAERLKGVDSTLKIQPAKLEDSAVYLCASSYQGSNYGYTFGSGTRLTVV.

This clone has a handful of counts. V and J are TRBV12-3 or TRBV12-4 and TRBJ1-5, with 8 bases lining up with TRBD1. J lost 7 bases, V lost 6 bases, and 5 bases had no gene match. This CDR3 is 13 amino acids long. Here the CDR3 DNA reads TGTGCCAGCAGAGGACAGGGTAGCCAGCCCCAGCATTTT. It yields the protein CASRGQGSQPQHF.

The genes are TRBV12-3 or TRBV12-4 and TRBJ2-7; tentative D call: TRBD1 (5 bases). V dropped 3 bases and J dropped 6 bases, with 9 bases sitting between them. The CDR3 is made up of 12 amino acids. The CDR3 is CASSFNRGEQYF. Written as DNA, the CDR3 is TGTGCCAGCAGTTTTAATAGGGGCGAGCAGTACTTC.